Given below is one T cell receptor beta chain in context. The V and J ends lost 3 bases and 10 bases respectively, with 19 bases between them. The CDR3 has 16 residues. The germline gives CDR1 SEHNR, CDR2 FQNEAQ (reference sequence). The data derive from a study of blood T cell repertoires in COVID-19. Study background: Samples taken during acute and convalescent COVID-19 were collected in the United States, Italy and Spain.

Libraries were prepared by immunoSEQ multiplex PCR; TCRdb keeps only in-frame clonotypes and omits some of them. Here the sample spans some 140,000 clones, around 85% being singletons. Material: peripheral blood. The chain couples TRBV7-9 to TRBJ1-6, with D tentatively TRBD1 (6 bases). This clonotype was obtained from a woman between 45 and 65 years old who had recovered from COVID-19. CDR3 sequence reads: CASSLSGRGSGSPLHF. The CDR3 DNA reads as TGTGCCAGCAGCTTGTCGGGCAGGGGTTCAGGCTCACCCCTCCACTTT.